The 14 T cell receptor beta chains below come from one sample, sequenced in a study of identical twins. A single record per CDR3 protein comes from TCRdb applying MiXCR to the 5' RACE reads. This repertoire shows approximately 530,000 distinct CDR3 sequences, 20% to 25% found once; its top ten account for more than 0.4%. These data are also associated with another study on yellow fever vaccine responses in identical twins.

Sequencing was performed on CD4+ T cells sorted from blood. These receptors were collected from a woman between 18 and 29 years old in good health.

This clonotype was picked up a small number of times. The rearrangement joins TRBV3-1 to TRBJ2-3; 9 nucleotides match TRBD2. V lost 6 bases, J lost 5 bases, and 9 bases stayed unmatched. This CDR3 region has 15 residues. Germline-derived CDR1 and CDR2 are LGHDT and YNNKEL (reference sequence). CDR3 in amino acids: CASSLSGRVKDTQYF. For the CDR3, the DNA is TGTGCCAGCAGTCTTAGCGGGAGAGTCAAAGATACGCAGTATTTT.

The chain carries TRBV12-3 or TRBV12-4 and TRBJ2-4, with D possibly being TRBD2 (6 bases). V was trimmed by 5 bases and J by 3 bases, leaving 20 bases between them. The CDR3 has 17 amino acids. The CDR3 DNA reads TGTGCCAGCAGTGTTCAGCAACTAGTTAGCGGCAAAAACATTCAGTACTTC. It encodes CASSVQQLVSGKNIQYF.

The chain employs TRBV9 and TRBJ2-2; 8 bases map to TRBD1. There are 15 residues in the CDR3. Losses at the gene ends were 2 bases for V and 3 bases for J; bases not matched to a gene: 3. The germline CDR1 and CDR2 sequences are SGDLS and YYNGEE. CDR3 in DNA: TGTGCCAGCAGCGTCCGGACAGGGTACACCGGGGAGCTGTTTTTT. Encoded protein: CASSVRTGYTGELFF.

This clonotype has a handful of counts. The J gene is TRBJ1-4, the V gene TRBV4-1; D perhaps matches TRBD1 (5 bases). V lost 1 base and J lost 5, with 8 bases in between. This CDR3 spans 14 amino acids. Germline values: CDR1 MGHRA, CDR2 YSYEKL. DNA of the CDR3: TGCGCCAGCAGCCAAGGGACACGGAATGAAAAACTGTTTTTT. Encoded protein: CASSQGTRNEKLFF.

The rearrangement joins TRBV19 to TRBJ2-1; 7 positions match TRBD1. CDR3 length: 14 residues. The germline CDR1 and CDR2 sequences are LNHDA and SQIVND (reference sequence). Trimming cost V 2 bases and J 8 bases; bases outside gene matches: 6. DNA of the CDR3: TGTGCCAGTAGTATACAGACAGGGCGGGATGAGCAGTTCTTC. It encodes CASSIQTGRDEQFF.

The rearrangement uses TRBV2 and TRBJ2-5, with 16 bases matching TRBD2. The V segment lost 7 bases and the J segment 5 bases; nucleotides outside the gene matches: 4. This CDR3 spans 15 amino acids. Germline lookup yields CDR1 SNHLY and CDR2 FYNNEI. The CDR3 loop reads CASKGLAGGSETQYF. The CDR3 DNA reads as TGTGCCAGCAAGGGACTAGCGGGAGGGTCCGAGACCCAGTACTTC.

This clonotype has just a few counts. The chain is built from TRBV4-1 and TRBJ2-2, with TRBD1 matching over 8 bases. Germline CDR1 MGHRA, CDR2 YSYEKL. This CDR3 is 16 amino acids long. With 1 base clipped from V and 1 base from J, the junction kept 2 bases outside the gene matches. The CDR3 reads CASSQVGTGNTGELFF. The CDR3 DNA reads as TGCGCCAGCAGCCAAGTAGGGACAGGGAACACCGGGGAGCTGTTTTTT.

This chain uses TRBV4-1 with TRBJ1-4; D not resolved. Between the trimmed V and J ends, which lost 0 bases and 4 bases, there was a span of 6 bases. The germline gives CDR1 MGHRA, CDR2 YSYEKL. The length of the CDR3 is 14 residues. In DNA form, the CDR3 reads TGCGCCAGCAGCCAAGATCGATTTAATGAAAAACTGTTTTTT. Protein: CASSQDRFNEKLFF.

V is TRBV27 and J is TRBJ2-1; D is undetermined. The CDR3 totals 15 residues. Germline CDR1 and CDR2: MNHEY and SMNVEV (reference sequence). Trimming took 4 bases from V and 0 from J, leaving 10 bases between them. CDR3 coding DNA: TGTGCCAGCAGTTCTACTTATAGCTCCTACAATGAGCAGTTCTTC. Translated, it gives CASSSTYSSYNEQFF.

This clonotype appeared once. The chain carries TRBV27 and TRBJ2-3; tentatively, D is TRBD2 (5 bases). Trimming removed 6 bases at V and 5 bases at J, with 12 bases between. The germline gives CDR1 MNHEY, CDR2 SMNVEV (reference sequence). The CDR3 sequence is 13 residues long. The CDR3 DNA reads TGTGCCAGCAGCCTACTAGGGCAAGATACGCAGTATTTT. Translating it yields CASSLLGQDTQYF.

The table lists this clonotype with a few counts. J is TRBJ2-1 and V is TRBV12-3 or TRBV12-4, with TRBD1 identical over 10 bases. V shed 4 bases and J 9 bases; nucleotides not matched to a gene: 12. CDR3 length: 16 amino acids. The CDR3, as DNA: TGTGCCAGCAGTTCCACCGGGACAGGGGCCCGTGGTGAGCAGTTCTTC. This codes for CASSSTGTGARGEQFF.

This clonotype was counted a few times. This sequence joins TRBV7-9 and TRBJ2-1; TRBD2 agrees at 12 bases. Germline loops: CDR1 SEHNR, CDR2 FQNEAQ (reference sequence). The CDR3 consists of 15 residues. After removal of 5 bases from V and 12 bases from J, the junction contained 11 bases not matched to a gene. The CDR3 reads CASSARLAGADPQFF. CDR3 DNA: TGTGCCAGCAGCGCCCGACTAGCGGGAGCCGATCCGCAGTTCTTC.

The chain recombines TRBV21-1 with TRBJ2-2; TRBD1, the table's D call, was not compared with the DNA. TRBV21-1 is a listed pseudogene. The CDR3 loop spans 15 amino acids. CDR3 residues: CASSPHRGLAGELFF. CDR3 coding DNA: TGTGCCAGCAGCCCCCACAGGGGGTTGGCCGGGGAGCTGTTTTTT.

The chain has TRBV24-1 and TRBJ2-3; D tentatively reads TRBD1 or TRBD2 (6 bases each). Per the germline V gene, CDR1 is KGHDR and CDR2 is SFDVKD. Trimming pared 0 bases from V and 0 bases from J, leaving 12 bases between. The CDR3 has 17 amino acids. The CDR3 loop is CATSDLGGGASTDTQYF. The CDR3 region has the DNA TGTGCCACCAGTGATTTGGGAGGGGGAGCAAGCACAGATACGCAGTATTTT.